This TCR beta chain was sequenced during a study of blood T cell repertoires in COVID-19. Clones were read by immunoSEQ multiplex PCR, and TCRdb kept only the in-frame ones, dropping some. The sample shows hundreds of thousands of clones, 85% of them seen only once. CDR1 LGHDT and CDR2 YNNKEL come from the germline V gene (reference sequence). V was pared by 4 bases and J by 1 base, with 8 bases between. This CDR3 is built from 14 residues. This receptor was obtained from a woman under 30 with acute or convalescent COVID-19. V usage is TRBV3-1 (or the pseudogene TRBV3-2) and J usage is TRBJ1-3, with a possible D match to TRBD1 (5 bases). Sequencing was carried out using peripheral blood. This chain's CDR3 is CASSLRDSGNTIYF. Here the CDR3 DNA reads TGTGCCAGCAGCCTCAGGGATTCTGGAAACACCATATATTTT.